The clone carrying this T cell receptor (beta chain) was recorded only once. Its antigen is currently unknown. This sample was taken from a study of tissue T cells after allogeneic stem cell transplantation. Findings and caveats of the study: Blood and spleen captured only part of the tissue TCR repertoire. Which tissue TCRs were alloreactive or antigen-specific was not determined. Some clones might be persisting host cells. Shared clones across patients were few; motif clustering revealed tissue-specific shared signatures.

TCRdb's table, derived via immunoSEQ multiplex PCR, lists solely in-frame clones and lacks some. The data contain roughly 2,500 clones, roughly 70% of them singletons. Per germline, CDR1 MDHEN and CDR2 SYDVKM. The CDR3 spans 14 residues. The ends were cut back, 8 bases at V and 3 bases at J, with 13 bases in the middle. This research-autopsy study prospectively enrolled adult allogeneic hematopoietic cell transplant recipients with steroid-refractory graft-versus-host disease. Autopsy tissues included GI tract, liver, skin and lymphoid organs. This receptor was identified in a male patient aged 60 or older with steroid-refractory graft-versus-host disease after an allogeneic stem cell transplant. Some T cells may arise from the graft donor. The sequences come from colon tissue, collected at autopsy. The chain combines TRBV28 with TRBJ1-4; TRBD1 is a possible D gene (5 bases). CDR3 in amino acids: CASLGGEANEKLFF. The CDR3 coding sequence is TGTGCCAGCCTCGGGGGAGAAGCTAATGAAAAACTGTTTTTT.